This passage covers 10 T cell receptor beta chains from one sample sequenced in a study of CD8 T cells in ankylosing spondylitis. Each CDR3 protein gets one entry after TCRdb re-called the 5' RACE reads with MiXCR. In the table there are about 130,000 distinct CDR3 sequences, around 7% of which are singletons. Sample: blood, either unsorted or a sorted T cell fraction (not recorded which). The receptors here all came from a male donor with ankylosing spondylitis or in good health (not recorded which).

This clonotype showed up many times. The chain employs TRBV7-8 and TRBJ2-3, with D hard to call. The CDR3 loop spans 14 amino acids. Trimming shortened V by 5 bases and J by 4 bases, and 13 bases separated the two germline ends. From germline, CDR1 is SGHVS and CDR2 FQNEAQ. CDR3 loop: CASSPDLFSDTQYF. CDR3 DNA: TGTGCCAGCAGCCCGGACCTATTCTCAGATACGCAGTATTTT.

This clonotype has ten or more counts. V and J are TRBV7-2 and TRBJ1-4, with 7 bases that match TRBD1. The CDR3 totals 14 residues. J gave up 3 bases and V 4 bases, and 2 bases lay outside the gene matches. The germline V gene has CDR1 SGHTA and CDR2 FQGNSA. The chain's CDR3 is CASSWDRPNEKLFF. CDR3 nucleotides: TGTGCCAGCAGCTGGGACAGACCTAATGAAAAACTGTTTTTT.

This clonotype was detected ten times or more. V and J are TRBV20-1 and TRBJ2-5; the D is unclear. Germline V gene lookup returns CDR1 DFQATT and CDR2 SNEGSKA (reference sequence). The CDR3 has 14 residues. Trimming pared 0 bases from V and 4 bases from J, leaving 12 bases between. The CDR3 protein is CSAREWQKPETQYF. The CDR3 nucleotides read TGCAGTGCTAGAGAATGGCAGAAACCAGAGACCCAGTACTTC.

Many counts were recorded for this clonotype. The J gene is TRBJ2-7, the V gene TRBV30; 11 nucleotides line up with TRBD1. The germline V gene has CDR1 GTSNPN and CDR2 SVGIG (reference sequence). The junction had 3 bases not matched to a gene; V was cut back by 0 bases and J by 5 bases. The CDR3 is 14 amino acids. CDR3 in amino acids: CAWSVGQGAHEQYF. The CDR3 nucleotides read TGTGCCTGGAGTGTCGGACAGGGGGCCCACGAGCAGTACTTC.

The J gene is TRBJ1-5, the V gene TRBV12-3 or TRBV12-4; D ambiguous. Deletions cut 5 bases from V and 1 base from J, with 9 bases between. The CDR3 has 14 amino acids. The CDR3 region has the DNA TGTGCCAGCAGTGGTGTTGGGAGCAATCAGCCCCAGCATTTT. This gives the protein CASSGVGSNQPQHF.

This clonotype occurred many times. This chain connects TRBV20-1 to TRBJ2-1; no firm D call. Trimming pared 6 bases from V and 6 bases from J, leaving 18 bases between. This CDR3 region has 14 residues. Germline CDR1 reads DFQATT; CDR2 reads SNEGSKA (reference sequence). The CDR3, as DNA: TGCAGTGCAGATCCGAGCCGACACATCAATGAGCAGTTCTTC. Amino acid sequence: CSADPSRHINEQFF.

This clonotype was counted at least ten times. The chain employs TRBV7-8 and TRBJ1-5; TRBD1 aligns across 10 bases. CDR1 is SGHVS and CDR2 is FQNEAQ in the germline V gene. The CDR3 contains 17 residues. V was clipped by 1 base and J by 5 bases; unmatched bases: 8. As DNA, the CDR3 is TGTGCCAGCAGCTTAGGGGAGCTGGGGACAGGGGATCAGCCCCAGCATTTT. It specifies CASSLGELGTGDQPQHF.

This clonotype has more than one count but fewer than ten. The chain has TRBV29-1 and TRBJ1-2; TRBD1 aligns across 10 bases. The CDR3 length is 12 residues. J gave up 6 bases and V 6 bases, and 4 bases lay outside the gene matches. CDR1 and CDR2 from the germline V gene are SQVTM and ANQGSEA. In DNA form, the CDR3 reads TGCAGCGTACCGGACAGGGGGGATGGCTACACCTTC. Its protein is CSVPDRGDGYTF.

This clonotype was detected many times. CDR3 residues: CASSPGQGFGYTF. For the CDR3, the DNA is TGTGCCAGCAGCCCGGGACAGGGGTTTGGCTACACCTTC. The chain has TRBV3-1 and TRBJ1-2; 10 nucleotides match TRBD1. Germline V gives CDR1 LGHDT, CDR2 YNNKEL (reference sequence). J gave up 7 bases and V 4 bases, and 3 bases lay outside the gene matches. The CDR3 has 13 residues.

This chain connects TRBV3-1 to TRBJ2-5, with TRBD2 identical over 11 bases. V was clipped by 3 bases and J by 2 bases; unmatched bases: 5. Germline V CDR1 and CDR2: LGHDT, YNNKEL (reference sequence). This CDR3 contains 16 residues. The CDR3 region is CASSHALAGGQETQYF. In nucleotides, the CDR3 is TGTGCCAGCAGCCATGCTCTAGCGGGAGGACAAGAGACCCAGTACTTC.